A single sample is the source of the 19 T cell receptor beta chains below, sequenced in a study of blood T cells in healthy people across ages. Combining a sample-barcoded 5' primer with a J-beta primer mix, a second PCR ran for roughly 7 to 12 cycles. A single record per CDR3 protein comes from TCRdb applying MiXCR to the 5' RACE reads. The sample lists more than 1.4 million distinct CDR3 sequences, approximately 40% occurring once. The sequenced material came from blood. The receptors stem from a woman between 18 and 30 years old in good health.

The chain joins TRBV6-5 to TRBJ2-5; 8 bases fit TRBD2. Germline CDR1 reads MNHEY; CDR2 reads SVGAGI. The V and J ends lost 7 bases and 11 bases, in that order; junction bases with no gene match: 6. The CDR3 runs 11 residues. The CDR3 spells CASTNGREQYF. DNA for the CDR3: TGTGCCAGCACCAACGGGAGGGAGCAGTACTTC.

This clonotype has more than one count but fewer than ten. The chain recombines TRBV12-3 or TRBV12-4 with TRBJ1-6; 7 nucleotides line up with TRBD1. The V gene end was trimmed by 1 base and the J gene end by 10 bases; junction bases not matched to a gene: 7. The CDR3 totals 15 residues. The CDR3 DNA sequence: TGTGCCAGCAGTTTAGACGACAGGGCATTCTCACCCCTCCACTTT. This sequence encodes CASSLDDRAFSPLHF.

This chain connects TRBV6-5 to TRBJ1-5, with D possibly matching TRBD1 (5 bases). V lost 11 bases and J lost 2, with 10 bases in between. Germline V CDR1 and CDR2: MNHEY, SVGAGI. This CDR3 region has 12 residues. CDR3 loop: CAAGTGNQPQHF. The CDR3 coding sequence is TGTGCCGCCGGGACGGGCAATCAGCCCCAGCATTTT.

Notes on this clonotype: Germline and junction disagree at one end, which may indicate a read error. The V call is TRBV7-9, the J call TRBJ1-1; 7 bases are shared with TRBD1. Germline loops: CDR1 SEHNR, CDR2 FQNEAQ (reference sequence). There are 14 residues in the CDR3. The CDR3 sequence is CAGSLEGGGTEAFF. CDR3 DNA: TGTGCCGGCAGCTTAGAAGGGGGCGGCACTGAAGCTTTCTTT.

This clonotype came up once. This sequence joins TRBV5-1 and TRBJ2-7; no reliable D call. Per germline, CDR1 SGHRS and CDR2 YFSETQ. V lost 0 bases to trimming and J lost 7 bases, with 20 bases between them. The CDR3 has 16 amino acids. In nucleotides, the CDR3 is TGCGCCAGCAGCTTGGTACGCGGTTTCTCCTACAATGAGCAGTACTTC. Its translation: CASSLVRGFSYNEQYF. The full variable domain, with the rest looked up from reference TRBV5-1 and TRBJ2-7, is KAGVTQTPRYLIKTRGQQVTLSCSPISGHRSVSWYQQTPGQGLQFLFEYFSETQRNKGNFPGRFSGRQFSNSRSEMNVSTLELGDSALYLCASSLVRGFSYNEQYFGPGTRLTVT.

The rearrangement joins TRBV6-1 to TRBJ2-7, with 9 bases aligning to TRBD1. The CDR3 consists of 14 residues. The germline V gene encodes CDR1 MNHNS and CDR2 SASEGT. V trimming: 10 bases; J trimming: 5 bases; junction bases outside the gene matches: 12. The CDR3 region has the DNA TGTGCCACCAGAACTAACAGGGGGCGCGACGAGCAGTACTTC. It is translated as CATRTNRGRDEQYF.

The CDR3 reads CASSPQLGSGEQYF. Here the CDR3 DNA reads TGTGCCAGCAGTCCTCAACTCGGTTCGGGCGAGCAGTACTTC. The V gene is TRBV12-3 or TRBV12-4, the J gene TRBJ2-7; no definite D call. Trimming shortened V by 5 bases and J by 6 bases, and 17 bases separated the two germline ends. This CDR3 spans 14 amino acids.

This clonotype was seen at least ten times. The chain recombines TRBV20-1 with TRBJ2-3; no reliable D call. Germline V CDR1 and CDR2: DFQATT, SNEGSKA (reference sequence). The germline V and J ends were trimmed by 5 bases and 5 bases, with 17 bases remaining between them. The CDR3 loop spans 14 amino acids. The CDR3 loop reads CSAFTLSPGDTQYF. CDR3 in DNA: TGCAGTGCTTTTACACTATCCCCAGGAGATACGCAGTATTTT.

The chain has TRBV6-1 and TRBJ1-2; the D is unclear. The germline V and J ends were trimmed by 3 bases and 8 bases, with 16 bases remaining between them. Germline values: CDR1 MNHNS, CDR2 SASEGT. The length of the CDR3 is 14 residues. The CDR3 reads CASSERVTTGGYTF. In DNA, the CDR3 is TGTGCCAGCAGTGAGAGAGTCACTACGGGAGGCTACACCTTC.

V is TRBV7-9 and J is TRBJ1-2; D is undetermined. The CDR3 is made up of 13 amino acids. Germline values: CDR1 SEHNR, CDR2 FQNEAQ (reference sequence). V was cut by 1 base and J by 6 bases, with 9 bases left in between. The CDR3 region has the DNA TGTGCCAGCAGCTTAGTGTCTCGAGATGGCTACACCTTC. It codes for CASSLVSRDGYTF.

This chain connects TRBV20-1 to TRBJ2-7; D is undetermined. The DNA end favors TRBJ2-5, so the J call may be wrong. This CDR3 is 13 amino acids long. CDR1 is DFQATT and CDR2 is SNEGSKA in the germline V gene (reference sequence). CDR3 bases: TGCAGTGCTAGAGATCCCACGGTTGGGACCCAGTACTTC. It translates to CSARDPTVGTQYF.

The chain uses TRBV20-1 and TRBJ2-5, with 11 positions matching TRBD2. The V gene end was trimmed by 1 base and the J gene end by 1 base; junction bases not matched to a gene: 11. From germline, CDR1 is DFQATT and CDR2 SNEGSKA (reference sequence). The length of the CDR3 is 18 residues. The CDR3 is CSARALAGGGGFQETQYF. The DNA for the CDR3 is TGCAGTGCTAGAGCCCTAGCGGGGGGAGGGGGGTTCCAAGAGACCCAGTACTTC.

The CDR3: CASSEKGLADIQYF. The CDR3 region has the DNA TGTGCCAGCAGTGAAAAGGGACTAGCAGACATTCAGTACTTC. V gene TRBV2 combines with J gene TRBJ2-4; 9 nucleotides agree with TRBD2. V lost 2 bases to trimming and J lost 8 bases; unmatched junction nucleotides: 4. CDR1 is SNHLY and CDR2 is FYNNEI in the germline V gene. This CDR3 region has 14 residues.

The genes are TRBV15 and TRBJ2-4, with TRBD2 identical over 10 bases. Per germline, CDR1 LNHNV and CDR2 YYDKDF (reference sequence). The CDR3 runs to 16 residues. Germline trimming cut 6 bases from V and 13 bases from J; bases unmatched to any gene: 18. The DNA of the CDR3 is TGTGCCACCAGAACTATAGCGGGAGGATCCCCCAATGAGCAGTACTTC. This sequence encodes CATRTIAGGSPNEQYF. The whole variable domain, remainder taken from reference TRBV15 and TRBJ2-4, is DAMVIQNPRYQVTQFGKPVTLSCSQTLNHNVMYWYQQKSSQAPKLLFHYYDKDFNNEADTPDNFQSRRPNTSFCFLDIRSPGLGDTAMYLCATRTIAGGSPNEQYFGAGTRLSVL.

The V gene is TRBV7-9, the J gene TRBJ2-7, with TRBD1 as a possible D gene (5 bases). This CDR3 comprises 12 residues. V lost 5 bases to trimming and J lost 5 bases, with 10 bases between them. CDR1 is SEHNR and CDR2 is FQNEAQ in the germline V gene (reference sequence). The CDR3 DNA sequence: TGTGCCAGCAGCATAGGGGCGGACGAGCAGTACTTC. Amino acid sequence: CASSIGADEQYF.

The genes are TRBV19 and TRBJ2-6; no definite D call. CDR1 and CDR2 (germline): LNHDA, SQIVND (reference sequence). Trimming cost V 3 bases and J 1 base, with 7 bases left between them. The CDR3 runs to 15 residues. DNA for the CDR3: TGTGCCAGTAGTATCCCCGGGTCTGGGGCCAACGTCCTGACTTTC. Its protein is CASSIPGSGANVLTF.

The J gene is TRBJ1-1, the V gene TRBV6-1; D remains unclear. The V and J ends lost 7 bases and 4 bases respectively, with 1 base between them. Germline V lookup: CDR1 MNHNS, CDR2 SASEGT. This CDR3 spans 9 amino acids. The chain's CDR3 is CASTTEAFF. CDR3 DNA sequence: TGTGCCAGCACCACTGAAGCTTTCTTT.

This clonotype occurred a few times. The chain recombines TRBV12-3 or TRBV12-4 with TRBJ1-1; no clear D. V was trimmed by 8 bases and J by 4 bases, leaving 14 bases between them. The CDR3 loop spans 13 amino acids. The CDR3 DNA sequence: TGTGCCAGCGGTTCCTTCCCCCCCACTGAAGCTTTCTTT. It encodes CASGSFPPTEAFF.

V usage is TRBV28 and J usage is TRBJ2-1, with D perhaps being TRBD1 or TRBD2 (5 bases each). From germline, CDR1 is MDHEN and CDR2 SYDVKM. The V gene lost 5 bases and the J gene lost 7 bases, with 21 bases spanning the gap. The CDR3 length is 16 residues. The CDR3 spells CASSRTLGTGRNEQFF. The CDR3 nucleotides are TGTGCCAGCAGTCGAACCCTGGGGACGGGCAGGAATGAGCAGTTCTTC. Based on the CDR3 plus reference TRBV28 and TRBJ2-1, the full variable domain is DVKVTQSSRYLVKRTGEKVFLECVQDMDHENMFWYRQDPGLGLRLIYFSYDVKMKEKGDIPEGYSVSREKKERFSLILESASTNQTSMYLCASSRTLGTGRNEQFFGPGTRLTVL.